The source of this TCR beta chain is a study of cytomegalovirus exposure and HLA in healthy donors. Study-level results: Earlier findings revealed that most TCR beta V segments proved productive either about 87% or about 30% of the time. In a later analysis, common viral pathogens appeared linked to several of the most significant clusters.

Concerning this clone itself: Antigen specificity is unknown.

In germline, CDR1 is SGHNT, CDR2 YYREEE (reference sequence). The CDR3 has 16 amino acids. V gave up 5 bases and J gave up 2 bases, with 16 bases separating them. PCR primers comprised 60 Vbeta and 13 Jbeta primers. Here immunoSEQ multiplex PCR was the method, and the copy in TCRdb shows in-frame clones only, minus some. The sample yields some 220,000 clones, around 80% seen once. The rearrangement links TRBV5-4 to TRBJ2-2, with D maybe TRBD1 (6 bases). Input material: PBMCs. The receptor comes from a woman aged 35 to 49 in good health and CMV-seronegative. The CDR3 is CASSPIGTSNTGELFF. The CDR3 DNA is TGTGCCAGCAGTCCGATAGGGACATCAAACACCGGGGAGCTGTTTTTT.